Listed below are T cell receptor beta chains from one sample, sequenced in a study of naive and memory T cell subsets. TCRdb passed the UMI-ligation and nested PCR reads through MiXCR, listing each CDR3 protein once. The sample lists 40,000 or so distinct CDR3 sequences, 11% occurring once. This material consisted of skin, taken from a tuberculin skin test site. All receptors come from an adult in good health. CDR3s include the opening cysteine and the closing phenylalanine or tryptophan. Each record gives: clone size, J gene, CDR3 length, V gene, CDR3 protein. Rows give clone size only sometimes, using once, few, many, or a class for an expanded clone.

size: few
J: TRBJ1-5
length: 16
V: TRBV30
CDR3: CAWSPGQVQSNQPQHF

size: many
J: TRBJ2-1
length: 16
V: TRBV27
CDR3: CASGAGSGSSYNEQFF

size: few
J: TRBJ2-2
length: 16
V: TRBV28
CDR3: CASSFGQGRDTGELFF

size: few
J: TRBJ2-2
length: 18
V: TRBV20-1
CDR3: CSARPGSGGPVNTGELFF

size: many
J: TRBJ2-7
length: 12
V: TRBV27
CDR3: CASSTSSYEQYF

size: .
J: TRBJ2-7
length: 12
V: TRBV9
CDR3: CASSKELDEQYF

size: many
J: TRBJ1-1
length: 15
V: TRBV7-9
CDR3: CASSLYVGDRTEAFF

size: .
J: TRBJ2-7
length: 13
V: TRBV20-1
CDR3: CSASPYKLYEQYF

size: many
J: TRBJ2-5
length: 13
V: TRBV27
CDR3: CASSLIALETQYF

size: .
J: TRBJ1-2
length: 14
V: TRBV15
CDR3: CATSREEVFYGYTF

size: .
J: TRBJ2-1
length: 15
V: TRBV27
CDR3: CASSLDMSSYNEQFF

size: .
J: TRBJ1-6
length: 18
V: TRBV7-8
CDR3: CASSLPKTGSSWNSPLHF

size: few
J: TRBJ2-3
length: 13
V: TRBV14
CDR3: CASSQAGPLTQYF

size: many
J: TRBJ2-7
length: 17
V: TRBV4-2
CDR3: CASSQELAGSARYEQYF

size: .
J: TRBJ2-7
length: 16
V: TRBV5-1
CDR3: CASSLEPGLAGWEQYF

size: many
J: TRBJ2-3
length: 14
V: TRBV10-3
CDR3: CAISERGARDTQYF

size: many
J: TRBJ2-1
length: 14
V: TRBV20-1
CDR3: CSARGESEYNEQFF

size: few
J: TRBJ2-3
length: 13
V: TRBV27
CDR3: CASTAASTDTQYF

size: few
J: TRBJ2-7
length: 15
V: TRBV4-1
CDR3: CASSPEGQGSYEQYF

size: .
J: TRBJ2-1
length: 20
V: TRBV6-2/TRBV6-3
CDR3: CASSYSTGTSGRVSYNEQFF

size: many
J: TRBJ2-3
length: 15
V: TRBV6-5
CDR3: CASSLQGVRTDTQYF

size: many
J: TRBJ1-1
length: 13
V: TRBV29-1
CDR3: CSVFDSSGTEAFF

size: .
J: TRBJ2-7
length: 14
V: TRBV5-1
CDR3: CASSPPAQDYEQYF